The 22 T cell receptor beta chains listed next were all sequenced from one sample in a study of T-cell reconstitution after alpha-beta-depleted transplantation in children. Unique molecular identifiers were used in preparing the TCRbeta library. TCRdb recomputed calls from the PCR reads with MiXCR, one row per CDR3 protein. The sample has roughly 590,000 distinct CDR3 sequences, 16% seen once. The sample consisted of PBMCs from the stem cell graft donor, taken from the stem cell graft. These receptors came from a human donor who donated a stem cell graft to a child with acute myeloid leukemia.

This clonotype has more than one count but fewer than ten. The chain carries TRBV7-6 and TRBJ1-5; D not resolved. Germline CDR1 SGHVS, CDR2 FNYEAQ. This CDR3 has 17 amino acids. Between the trimmed V and J ends, which lost 4 bases and 9 bases, there was a span of 25 bases. CDR3 nucleotides: TGTGCCAGCAGCTCTAGACCTTCTCCACTGGGTGGTCGGCCCCAGCATTTT. The encoded protein is CASSSRPSPLGGRPQHF.

This clonotype was counted between two and nine times. V is TRBV6-2 or TRBV6-3 and J is TRBJ1-2; tentative D call: TRBD1 (6 bases). Germline CDR1 MNHEY, CDR2 SVGEGT. V lost 4 bases and J 9 bases, leaving 18 bases between the germline ends. The CDR3 is 14 amino acids. The CDR3 nucleotides read TGTGCCAGCAGTTCAACGACAGGCGGGAGTCGCTACACCTTC. Protein sequence: CASSSTTGGSRYTF.

Ten or more counts support this clonotype. This chain connects TRBV20-1 to TRBJ2-5; 9 bases map to TRBD1. This CDR3 region has 13 residues. Germline V gives CDR1 DFQATT, CDR2 SNEGSKA (reference sequence). The J segment lost 6 bases and the V segment lost 6 bases, leaving 8 bases of the junction unmatched. DNA of the CDR3: TGCAGTGCCTATACAGGGGGCGGGAAGACCCAGTACTTC. Translated: CSAYTGGGKTQYF.

This clonotype was recorded at least ten times. V and J are TRBV4-2 and TRBJ1-4, with D maybe TRBD1 (5 bases). V dropped 0 bases and J dropped 8 bases, with 10 bases sitting between them. Germline V lookup: CDR1 LGHNA, CDR2 YNFKEQ. This CDR3 region has 14 residues. CDR3 region: CASSQDLGQEKLFF. Written as DNA, the CDR3 is TGTGCCAGCAGCCAAGATCTGGGGCAGGAAAAACTGTTTTTT.

The chain is built from TRBV20-1 and TRBJ2-7, with a weak D call TRBD1 (6 bases). This CDR3 has 15 residues. The V and J ends lost 3 bases and 1 base respectively, with 16 bases between them. The V gene's germline CDR1 is DFQATT and CDR2 SNEGSKA (reference sequence). Written as DNA, the CDR3 is TGCAGTGCTAGGCTCGCAGGGGCGAAATCCTACGAGCAGTACGTC. Residues: CSARLAGAKSYEQYV.

The chain is built from TRBV4-3 and TRBJ2-2; 12 nucleotides agree with TRBD2. With V trimmed by 3 bases and J by 1 base, 3 bases remained unmatched. The CDR3 totals 17 residues. Germline CDR1 is LGHNA and CDR2 is YSLEER. CDR3 loop: CASSQRLAGENTGELFF. For the CDR3, the DNA is TGCGCCAGCAGCCAGAGACTAGCGGGGGAGAACACCGGGGAGCTGTTTTTT.

In this sample, this clonotype turned up many times. The chain recombines TRBV20-1 with TRBJ1-5; 8 nucleotides match TRBD1. The junction had 5 bases not matched to a gene; V was cut back by 2 bases and J by 2 bases. From germline, CDR1 is DFQATT and CDR2 SNEGSKA (reference sequence). The CDR3 totals 15 residues. The CDR3 nucleotides are TGCAGTGCTAGATGGACAGGGAGAGGCAATCAGCCCCAGCATTTT. This codes for CSARWTGRGNQPQHF.

The chain links TRBV20-1 to TRBJ1-2; TRBD1 agrees at 7 bases. The CDR3 is 13 amino acids. Unmatched junction bases numbered 4, after V lost 4 bases and J lost 2 bases. Germline CDR1 and CDR2: DFQATT and SNEGSKA (reference sequence). CDR3 coding DNA: TGCAGTGCTACTGACAGGGTGAACTATGGCTACACCTTC. Translating it yields CSATDRVNYGYTF.

This clonotype was counted ten times or more. The chain employs TRBV7-8 and TRBJ2-5; 7 bases align to TRBD2. Germline V gives CDR1 SGHVS, CDR2 FQNEAQ. V lost 5 bases and J lost 4; bases outside the gene matches: 7. The CDR3 consists of 14 residues. The CDR3 nucleotides read TGTGCCAGCAGCCTGAGGACTAGGTCAGAGACCCAGTACTTC. It codes for CASSLRTRSETQYF.

The V and J genes are TRBV6-5 and TRBJ1-5; TRBD1 matches 7 bases. Germline V lookup: CDR1 MNHEY, CDR2 SVGAGI. This CDR3 region has 15 residues. V shed 0 bases and J 4 bases; nucleotides not matched to a gene: 3. CDR3 sequence (DNA): TGTGCCAGCAGTTACTCCGGACAGGCGAATCAGCCCCAGCATTTT. Translated, it gives CASSYSGQANQPQHF.

This clonotype was counted only a few times. The chain carries TRBV6-2 or TRBV6-3 and TRBJ2-7; the match to TRBD2 covers 8 bases. CDR1 and CDR2 (germline): MNHEY, SVGEGT. This CDR3 spans 17 amino acids. V shed 0 bases and J 3 bases; nucleotides not matched to a gene: 10. The CDR3 nucleotides are TGTGCCAGCAGTTACTCGGAGGTAAGCGGGGGAGTCTACGAGCAGTACTTC. Protein: CASSYSEVSGGVYEQYF.

This clonotype has ten or more counts. CDR3 loop: CSARGTGTINQPQHF. The CDR3 DNA follows: TGCAGTGCTAGGGGGACCGGGACAATAAATCAGCCCCAGCATTTT. V is TRBV20-1 and J is TRBJ1-5; D may be TRBD1 (6 bases). Germline-derived CDR1 and CDR2 are DFQATT and SNEGSKA (reference sequence). The CDR3 has 15 residues. V shed 3 bases and J shed 4 bases, with 16 bases lying between them.

This clonotype was seen many times. V and J are TRBV7-8 and TRBJ1-2; weak D call: TRBD1 (6 bases). Germline V lookup: CDR1 SGHVS, CDR2 FQNEAQ. The CDR3 has 15 residues. Trimming shortened V by 4 bases and J by 8 bases, and 20 bases separated the two germline ends. Written as DNA, the CDR3 is TGTGCCAGCAGCTCGGAGTTACAGGGTTTCAAAGGCTACACCTTC. Translation: CASSSELQGFKGYTF.

The table lists this clonotype with many counts. The chain couples TRBV7-2 to TRBJ1-4; D may be TRBD1 (5 bases). V shed 0 bases and J shed 6 bases, with 23 bases lying between them. This CDR3 has 19 amino acids. The V gene's germline CDR1 is SGHTA and CDR2 FQGNSA. CDR3 protein: CASSLAGFPWGPEDEKLFF. In DNA, the CDR3 is TGTGCCAGCAGCTTAGCGGGTTTTCCCTGGGGCCCGGAGGATGAAAAACTGTTTTTT.

In its sample, this clonotype was seen many times. The genes are TRBV6-1 and TRBJ1-6, with 11 bases matching TRBD1. With V trimmed by 8 bases and J by 10 bases, 10 bases remained unmatched. This CDR3 comprises 15 residues. Per germline, CDR1 MNHNS and CDR2 SASEGT. The CDR3 nucleotides are TGTGCCAGCTCCCGGCCCGGGACAGGGGGATCACCCCTCCACTTT. As protein: CASSRPGTGGSPLHF.

This clonotype was recorded many times. V is TRBV29-1 and J is TRBJ1-4, with a possible D match to TRBD1 (5 bases). Deletions cut 7 bases from V and 4 bases from J, with 16 bases between. The germline V gene encodes CDR1 SQVTM and CDR2 ANQGSEA. The CDR3 consists of 14 residues. The CDR3, as DNA: TGCAGCGCGATGCGGGACGGAAGTAATGAAAAACTGTTTTTT. Encoded protein: CSAMRDGSNEKLFF.

The chain employs TRBV5-1 and TRBJ2-6, with a tentative D call TRBD2 (6 bases). CDR3 length: 19 amino acids. The V and J ends lost 0 bases and 0 bases respectively, with 16 bases between them. Germline V gives CDR1 SGHRS, CDR2 YFSETQ. The CDR3 coding sequence is TGCGCCAGCAGCTTGGGCCTAAGGGACTCGTCCTCTGGGGCCAACGTCCTGACTTTC. Protein: CASSLGLRDSSSGANVLTF.

The chain has TRBV20-1 and TRBJ1-5; tentatively, D is TRBD1 (5 bases). The CDR3 is 17 amino acids. With 0 bases removed from V and 5 bases from J, the gap between germline ends came to 20 bases. The germline V gene has CDR1 DFQATT and CDR2 SNEGSKA (reference sequence). DNA of the CDR3: TGCAGTGCTAGAGATACGTCGGGGCAAGGGGCCCATCAGCCCCAGCATTTT. Translated, it gives CSARDTSGQGAHQPQHF.

There are many counts of this clonotype. V gene TRBV20-1 combines with J gene TRBJ2-3, with unresolved D. The V end was cut by 5 bases, the J end by 6 bases, with 9 bases between. The CDR3 has 11 residues. The germline V gene has CDR1 DFQATT and CDR2 SNEGSKA (reference sequence). The CDR3 sequence is CSAALWDTQYF. The CDR3 coding sequence is TGCAGTGCTGCCTTGTGGGATACGCAGTATTTT.

There are a few counts of this clonotype. This sequence joins TRBV5-5 and TRBJ1-1; 10 nucleotides agree with TRBD1. J gave up 11 bases and V 4 bases, and 11 bases lay outside the gene matches. This CDR3 is 14 amino acids long. Germline-derived CDR1 and CDR2 are SGHKS and YYEKEE (reference sequence). The CDR3 region is CASSLPGQGFGAFF. The CDR3 DNA reads as TGTGCCAGCAGCCTCCCGGGACAGGGGTTCGGGGCTTTCTTT. Combining the CDR3 with reference TRBV5-5 and TRBJ1-1 gives the whole variable domain DAGVTQSPTHLIKTRGQQVTLRCSPISGHKSVSWYQQVLGQGPQFIFQYYEKEERGRGNFPDRFSARQFPNYSSELNVNALLLGDSALYLCASSLPGQGFGAFFGQGTRLTVV.

This clonotype was detected only a few times. V gene TRBV27 combines with J gene TRBJ1-1; D is possibly TRBD1 (5 bases). The V gene lost 3 bases and the J gene lost 7 bases, with 21 bases spanning the gap. Germline-derived CDR1 and CDR2 are MNHEY and SMNVEV (reference sequence). This CDR3 has 16 residues. The CDR3 region has the DNA TGTGCCAGCAGTTTGTTTCCGGGACGGAGAATTGTTGAAGCTTTCTTT. This encodes CASSLFPGRRIVEAFF.

This clonotype has a count of ten or more. The chain has TRBV7-9 and TRBJ2-5; D is perhaps TRBD2 (5 bases). V shed 1 base and J shed 4 bases, with 7 bases lying between them. The CDR3 totals 13 residues. Germline-derived CDR1 and CDR2 are SEHNR and FQNEAQ (reference sequence). This CDR3 is CASSLDGVETQYF. The CDR3 region has the DNA TGTGCCAGCAGCTTAGACGGGGTAGAGACCCAGTACTTC.